One sample yielded the 5 T cell receptor beta chains listed below, sequenced in a study of patients and donors after allogeneic stem cell transplantation. TCRdb re-derived calls from the RT-PCR reads in MiXCR, one entry per CDR3 protein. The repertoire includes about 160,000 distinct CDR3 sequences, over 35% of them detected once, and approximately 50% sits in the top ten. What was sequenced was blood, either unsorted or a sorted T cell fraction (not recorded which). The source of these receptors is a human donor who was either an allogeneic HSCT recipient or a stem cell or donor lymphocyte infusion donor (not recorded which). It is not recorded whose cells these are; they may come from a transplant donor.

The chain recombines TRBV12-3 or TRBV12-4 with TRBJ1-3, with no clear D. V was pared by 5 bases and J by 0 bases, with 8 bases between. The CDR3 runs 14 residues. CDR3 DNA: TGTGCCAGCAGTCCTAACCCCTCTGGAAACACCATATATTTT. Translating gives CASSPNPSGNTIYF.

The V and J genes are TRBV19 and TRBJ1-1; D remains unclear. This CDR3 is built from 13 residues. Trimming took 3 bases from V and 0 from J, leaving 5 bases between them. CDR1 is LNHDA, CDR2 SQIVND, per germline (reference sequence). The CDR3 is CASSMSVNTEAFF. The CDR3 nucleotides read TGTGCCAGTAGTATGTCCGTGAACACTGAAGCTTTCTTT.

This clonotype turned up a few times. The chain links TRBV12-3 or TRBV12-4 to TRBJ1-3; 8 positions agree with TRBD1. J was trimmed by 4 bases and V by 6 bases; bases with no gene match: 5. The CDR3 spans 14 residues. The CDR3 DNA follows: TGTGCCAGCAGGCCAGGGGGCCCGGGAAACACCATATATTTT. It encodes CASRPGGPGNTIYF.

This clonotype was counted between two and nine times. This chain links TRBV24-1 with TRBJ1-5; tentative D call: TRBD1 (5 bases). V was trimmed by 3 bases and J by 11 bases, leaving 10 bases between them. The CDR3 is 12 amino acids. Germline values: CDR1 KGHDR, CDR2 SFDVKD. The CDR3 sequence: CATSDTGTSQHF. CDR3 coding DNA: TGTGCCACCAGTGATACCGGGACGTCCCAGCATTTT.

The rearrangement joins TRBV19 to TRBJ1-4; 9 bases agree with TRBD1. The junction had 6 bases not matched to a gene; V was cut back by 5 bases and J by 5 bases. This CDR3 spans 15 amino acids. Looked up from germline, CDR1 is LNHDA and CDR2 is SQIVND (reference sequence). The CDR3, as DNA: TGTGCCAGTAGTTACCGGGACAGGGCAAATGAAAAACTGTTTTTT. Protein product: CASSYRDRANEKLFF.